This T cell receptor (beta chain) emerged from a study of T cells in Graves' hyperthyroidism and ophthalmopathy. General study findings and limits: Blood also held most thyroid clonotypes expanded beyond 0.001.

Amplification of TCR beta CDR3 regions used RNA as the template. The HTBI set primed first-round TCR CDR3 RT-PCR. Via MiXCR, TCRdb re-called the multiplex PCR reads, giving one row per CDR3 protein. The sample contains hundreds of thousands of distinct CDR3 sequences, less than 20% of which appear only once. V shed 1 base, J shed 5 bases, and the junction held 9 bases outside the gene matches. This CDR3 region has 15 residues. From germline, CDR1 is DFQATT and CDR2 SNEGSKA (reference sequence). There are a few counts of this clonotype. Its antigen remains unidentified. Exclusion criteria comprised uncontrolled infection, other autoimmune disease, pregnancy or lactation. PBMCs were obtained from 9 to 10 ml fresh peripheral blood.

Source material: blood. The receptor was isolated from a man aged 35-49 years with Graves' ophthalmopathy. This rearrangement joins TRBV20-1 to TRBJ2-7; 9 bases map to TRBD2. Written as DNA, the CDR3 is TGCAGTGCTAGAGTAGTAGCGGGAGCAGGCCACGAGCAGTACTTC. It encodes CSARVVAGAGHEQYF.